Below, 26 T cell receptor beta chains from the same sample are listed, as sequenced in a study of T-cell memory formation after mild COVID-19. TCRdb reprocessed the 5' RACE reads with MiXCR, giving one entry per CDR3 protein. The sample carries tens of thousands of distinct CDR3 sequences, about a quarter recorded once. The sequencing sample was made of PBMCs or a T cell subset sorted from them (not recorded which). The receptor source for this set is a young man who had mild COVID-19 (a few samples of this study predate the infection). Cell type and time point are not known.

This clonotype was observed a handful of times. CDR3 in DNA: TGTGCCTGGAGTGTACTGGGGGCCCACACCGGGGAGCTGTTTTTT. It specifies CAWSVLGAHTGELFF. The V and J genes are TRBV30 and TRBJ2-2; a possible D gene is TRBD1 (6 bases). Germline V gene data show CDR1 as GTSNPN and CDR2 as SVGIG (reference sequence). Trimming pared 0 bases from V and 3 bases from J, leaving 11 bases between. The CDR3 runs 15 residues.

This chain links TRBV4-1 with TRBJ1-2; 8 nucleotides match TRBD1. The germline V gene encodes CDR1 MGHRA and CDR2 YSYEKL. V was pared by 5 bases and J by 3 bases, with 8 bases of the junction left unmatched. The CDR3 length is 15 residues. CDR3 nucleotide sequence: TGCGCCAGCAGCGAAATGACAGGGGATTACTATGGCTACACCTTC. The encoded protein is CASSEMTGDYYGYTF.

This clonotype was picked up a small number of times. The chain recombines TRBV7-9 with TRBJ2-3; D unclear. Germline CDR1 and CDR2: SEHNR and FQNEAQ (reference sequence). Trimming took off 3 bases at V and 7 bases at J, with 14 bases between the two ends. This CDR3 region has 14 residues. The chain's CDR3 is CASSLAQASNTQYF. DNA of the CDR3: TGTGCCAGCAGCTTGGCCCAGGCGTCGAATACGCAGTATTTT.

This clonotype was recorded only once. The chain is built from TRBV24-1 and TRBJ2-1; D remains unclear. The CDR3 loop spans 13 amino acids. The germline CDR1 and CDR2 sequences are KGHDR and SFDVKD. Trimming pared 3 bases from V and 10 bases from J, leaving 12 bases between. The CDR3 DNA reads TGTGCCACCAGTGATCCCGAGGCCAGGGAGCAGTTCTTC. Translation: CATSDPEAREQFF.

This clonotype was picked up a small number of times. This chain connects TRBV29-1 to TRBJ2-7; 10 bases match TRBD1. The V gene end was trimmed by 5 bases and the J gene end by 2 bases; junction bases not matched to a gene: 3. Per the germline V gene, CDR1 is SQVTM and CDR2 is ANQGSEA. The CDR3 length is 13 residues. CDR3 loop: CSVRGQGPYEQYF. CDR3 coding DNA: TGCAGCGTTCGGGGACAGGGGCCCTACGAGCAGTACTTC.

The chain couples TRBV12-3 or TRBV12-4 to TRBJ2-2; 8 bases match TRBD1. V was clipped by 6 bases and J by 6 bases; unmatched bases: 6. The CDR3 contains 14 residues. CDR3 coding DNA: TGTGCCAGCAGGAGACAGGGGTGGTCCGGGGAGCTGTTTTTT. Protein sequence: CASRRQGWSGELFF.

This chain links TRBV9 with TRBJ2-2; D remains ambiguous. Germline V gene sequence: CDR1 SGDLS, CDR2 YYNGEE. Deletions cut 4 bases from V and 6 bases from J, with 7 bases between. CDR3 length: 12 residues. The CDR3 coding sequence is TGTGCCAGCAGCCCTAACCCCGGGGAGCTGTTTTTT. Amino acids: CASSPNPGELFF.

The V and J genes are TRBV29-1 and TRBJ2-4, with 8 bases aligning to TRBD1. Germline values: CDR1 SQVTM, CDR2 ANQGSEA. Trimming removed 7 bases from V and 5 bases from J; junction bases left unmatched: 7. The CDR3 spans 13 residues. CDR3 region: CSASGGAENIQYF. In DNA, the CDR3 is TGCAGCGCTTCAGGGGGCGCCGAAAACATTCAGTACTTC.

The chain links TRBV5-8 to TRBJ2-6; D call uncertain. V was pared by 3 bases and J by 0 bases, with 10 bases between. This CDR3 contains 16 residues. The germline CDR1 and CDR2 sequences are SGHTS and YDEGEE. The CDR3 nucleotides are TGTGCCAGCAGCTACCGACGCCGCTCTGGGGCCAACGTCCTGACTTTC. Translating gives CASSYRRRSGANVLTF.

This clonotype showed up just once. The chain joins TRBV6-2 or TRBV6-3 to TRBJ1-5, with 8 bases matching TRBD1. The germline gives CDR1 MNHEY, CDR2 SVGEGT. With 8 bases clipped from V and 7 bases from J, the junction kept 4 bases outside the gene matches. The CDR3 totals 12 residues. The CDR3 bases are TGTGCCAGCGGACAGGGATTCCAGCCCCAGCATTTT. This encodes CASGQGFQPQHF.

The rearrangement uses TRBV12-3 or TRBV12-4 and TRBJ2-1; 8 nucleotides match TRBD1. This CDR3 spans 14 amino acids. The junction had 9 bases not matched to a gene; V was cut back by 6 bases and J by 8 bases. CDR3 bases: TGTGCCAGCAGAACCGGGACAGGCCTTGATGAGCAGTTCTTC. Its translation: CASRTGTGLDEQFF.

The genes are TRBV9 and TRBJ2-5, with TRBD1 identical over 7 bases. Losses at the gene ends were 3 bases for V and 0 bases for J; bases not matched to a gene: 8. Germline V gene lookup returns CDR1 SGDLS and CDR2 YYNGEE. This CDR3 comprises 16 residues. The CDR3 here is CASSAPPGTDQETQYF. In DNA form, the CDR3 reads TGTGCCAGCAGCGCCCCCCCTGGGACAGACCAAGAGACCCAGTACTTC.

This chain joins TRBV14 and TRBJ2-1; no clear D. Germline V gene lookup returns CDR1 SGHDN and CDR2 FVKESK. V lost 1 base and J lost 8, with 6 bases in between. The CDR3 spans 12 residues. CDR3 DNA sequence: TGTGCCAGCAGCCAAGCCCGGGATGAGCAGTTCTTC. Residues: CASSQARDEQFF.

This clonotype showed up just a few times. The chain has TRBV4-3 and TRBJ2-1, with D possibly TRBD1 on 6 matching bases. V was shortened by 3 bases and J by 7 bases, with 19 bases between the two germline ends. The CDR3 covers 16 residues. Germline lookup yields CDR1 LGHNA and CDR2 YSLEER. DNA for the CDR3: TGCGCCAGCAGCCATGAACAGGGCCCTGCCCCAAATGAGCAGTTCTTC. This gives the protein CASSHEQGPAPNEQFF.

This clonotype has just a few counts. The chain is built from TRBV6-5 and TRBJ2-1; possible D gene TRBD2, 6 bases. Germline-derived CDR1 and CDR2 are MNHEY and SVGAGI. There are 13 residues in the CDR3. V was shortened by 6 bases and J by 6 bases, with 12 bases between the two germline ends. As DNA, the CDR3 is TGTGCCAGCAGCCACCAGGGAGGCAATGAGCAGTTCTTC. Protein product: CASSHQGGNEQFF.

The V and J genes are TRBV5-1 and TRBJ2-2, with TRBD2 as a possible D gene (6 bases). The CDR3 is made up of 14 amino acids. Trimming left V 6 bases short and J 8 bases short, with 17 bases between. Germline CDR1 reads SGHRS; CDR2 reads YFSETQ. Here the CDR3 reads CASTDWSGTGELFF. CDR3 DNA sequence: TGCGCCAGCACAGACTGGTCGGGGACTGGGGAGCTGTTTTTT.

This chain uses TRBV12-3 or TRBV12-4 with TRBJ2-3; a weak D match, TRBD1 (5 bases). This CDR3 has 14 amino acids. V dropped 7 bases and J dropped 2 bases, with 13 bases sitting between them. The CDR3 reads CASNPDTTTDTQYF. The CDR3 DNA is TGTGCCAGCAATCCGGACACTACCACAGATACGCAGTATTTT.

This clonotype was counted a single time. The chain uses TRBV6-2 or TRBV6-3 and TRBJ2-1; unclear D gene. This CDR3 is 16 amino acids long. CDR1 and CDR2 (germline): MNHEY, SVGEGT. Deletions cut 2 bases from V and 0 bases from J, with 11 bases between. The CDR3 loop is CASSYMLARSYNEQFF. CDR3 in DNA: TGTGCCAGCAGTTACATGTTGGCCCGCTCCTACAATGAGCAGTTCTTC.

The chain is built from TRBV7-9 and TRBJ2-5; D is tentatively TRBD1 or TRBD2 (5 bases each). V was trimmed by 2 bases and J by 3 bases, leaving 13 bases between them. Germline CDR1 reads SEHNR; CDR2 reads FQNEAQ (reference sequence). The CDR3 length is 15 residues. Here the CDR3 reads CASSLFGTEKETQYF. CDR3 in DNA: TGTGCCAGCAGCTTATTCGGGACGGAAAAAGAGACCCAGTACTTC.

The rearrangement links TRBV29-1 to TRBJ2-7, with D unclear. Trimming took off 5 bases at V and 3 bases at J, with 14 bases between the two ends. CDR1 and CDR2 from the germline V gene are SQVTM and ANQGSEA. The CDR3 sequence is 13 residues long. CDR3 sequence (DNA): TGCAGCGTTAGTCTGGGCAGTTTCTACGAGCAGTACTTC. Its protein is CSVSLGSFYEQYF.

This clonotype was observed a handful of times. The V call is TRBV6-5, the J call TRBJ2-2; no firm D call. The CDR3 extends over 13 amino acids. V lost 6 bases, J lost 7 bases, and 12 bases lay in between. Germline V gene lookup returns CDR1 MNHEY and CDR2 SVGAGI. Here the CDR3 reads CASSRTLNGELFF. As DNA, the CDR3 is TGTGCCAGCAGCAGAACACTGAACGGGGAGCTGTTTTTT.

Only a few counts were recorded for this clonotype. This chain connects TRBV4-2 to TRBJ2-2; D perhaps matches TRBD2 (5 bases). Germline loops: CDR1 LGHNA, CDR2 YNFKEQ. This CDR3 has 21 amino acids. V gave up 0 bases and J gave up 4 bases, with 27 bases separating them. CDR3 DNA: TGTGCCAGCAGCCAAGAGAGCCATCTCGTCGTTGCGGGCGACGTCACCGGGGAGCTGTTTTTT. This translates into CASSQESHLVVAGDVTGELFF.

At least ten counts were recorded for this clonotype. The chain carries TRBV12-3 or TRBV12-4 and TRBJ2-3; TRBD1 might be the D (7 bases). V shed 5 bases and J shed 3 bases, with 18 bases lying between them. This CDR3 spans 16 amino acids. Here the CDR3 DNA reads TGTGCCAGCAGTCCATCTAGACAGGGACTTACAGATACGCAGTATTTT. Protein product: CASSPSRQGLTDTQYF.

This clonotype was detected a few times. The V gene is TRBV4-3, the J gene TRBJ1-3; weak D call: TRBD1 (6 bases). Germline loops: CDR1 LGHNA, CDR2 YSLEER. This CDR3 region has 17 residues. Trimming pared 0 bases from V and 2 bases from J, leaving 14 bases between. In DNA form, the CDR3 reads TGCGCCAGCAGCCAAGATCGAGCACAGGGTGCTGGAAACACCATATATTTT. Translation gives CASSQDRAQGAGNTIYF.

The V and J genes are TRBV10-1 and TRBJ2-3; 7 positions agree with TRBD2. Germline V gives CDR1 WNHNN, CDR2 SYGVQD (reference sequence). V trimming: 6 bases; J trimming: 0 bases; junction bases outside the gene matches: 9. This CDR3 region has 16 residues. The CDR3, as DNA: TGCGCCAGCAGGGGAGGGACGGATTCTAGCACAGATACGCAGTATTTT. Protein product: CASRGGTDSSTDTQYF.

Written as DNA, the CDR3 is TGTGCCAGCAGCTTAGCGGGGCAGACTATTAACTATGGCTACACCTTC. It translates to CASSLAGQTINYGYTF. The chain joins TRBV7-9 to TRBJ1-2, with D possibly being TRBD1 (5 bases). Per the germline V gene, CDR1 is SEHNR and CDR2 is FQNEAQ (reference sequence). The V and J ends lost 0 bases and 1 base respectively, with 12 bases between them. The CDR3 runs 16 residues.